This T cell receptor beta chain is from a study of CD4 T cells in relation to SARS-CoV-2 and coronaviruses (dated by TCRdb to about 2021). In terms of the full investigation: The ViraFEST assay cultured PBMCs with antigen for around nine days, then sequenced TCR beta CDR3s to find antigen-specific clonal expansions. The study assessed, at the TCR clonotype level, memory CD4+ T cell crossreactivity between SARS-CoV-2 and common cold coronavirus spike proteins. Shared crossreactive spike epitopes were mapped to their HLA restriction using patient-derived lymphoblastoid cell lines. Samples from three pre-COVID donors and the naive versus memory experiments were sequenced with the Adaptive Biotechnologies TCR-sequencing kit; other data were Illumina-based. A different TCR-beta assay, based on Illumina, was used to sequence expansion assays from other donors in the study. Among the roughly twelve convalescent patients, 8 males and 4 females were included, and two of the subjects were Hispanic. Across all 12 patients in the convalescent cohort, the median age was around 40 years, with a range of about 21 to 80 years.

Survey-level immunoSEQ TCR-beta sequencing was performed on DNA from CEF-cultured naive and memory CD4+ T cells. Per the original workflow: Preprocessing removed nonproductive sequences and CDR3s not starting with C, not ending with F or W, or shorter than 7 amino acids. Antigen-specific clonotypes were called with the MANAFEST web app on the basis of expansion relative to the reference and to other culture wells. A clone was considered positive if significant expansion relative to the reference culture was observed in 2 of 3 replicate wells at an FDR below 0.05. For a clone to be considered positive, significant expansion relative to all other tandem wells and an odds ratio above 5 were also required. Cultured and uncultured naive and memory CD4+ repertoires were searched for previously identified spike- and CEF-reactive CDR3s. After three terminal residues were trimmed from each end, CDR3 homology was quantified as pairwise Levenshtein distance using the stringdist R package. TCRdb mirrors the immuneACCESS table, restricted to in-frame sequences. Some clones are absent from its copies; in checked studies, under half trace to an unresolved V gene, and the reason for the others is unknown. The V and J calls and the clone size are those of that table, but D and trimming were determined from the DNA. Present in this sample are 30,000 to 45,000 clones, 65% to 80% of which were seen just once. Roughly 20% of the sample rests with the top ten.

A few counts support this clone. Its antigen is unknown. Base qualities are not recorded, but no much larger clone differs from it by a single base. From V the trimming removes 4 bases and from J it removes 5 bases, while the gene matches leave 1 base of the junction unaccounted for. The germline V gene provides CDR1 SNHLY and CDR2 FYNNEI. Taken from cysteine to phenylalanine, the CDR3 has 14 residues. The only DNA kept is the CDR3, 42 bases in frame from the first base. Naive and memory CD4+ T cells were separated from cryopreserved PBMCs by CD4 enrichment followed by EasySep naive CD4+ T cell enrichment. For 9 to 10 days, 75,000 to 100,000 sorted naive or memory CD4+ T cells were cultured together with CEF peptides and T cell-depleted PBMCs at a 1:1 ratio. Triplicate replicate wells were generally used for each peptide culture condition. PBMCs were isolated from leukapheresis product or whole blood by Ficoll-Paque PLUS gradient centrifugation. PBMCs were either cryopreserved at -140°C or used fresh in the expansion assay. The QIAamp Micro DNA Kit was used to extract genomic DNA from the CD4+ T cells.

What the study reported, not specific to this receptor: Pre-pandemic and post-infection samples were not both contributed by any donor, so tracing of the source of pre-existing responses was limited. Small numbers of patients and of tested TCRs were a limitation of the study. Sequencing naive versus memory cells indicated that the assay picks up memory recall responses, not primary responses primed during culture. Significantly weaker SARS-CoV-2-driven expansion was shown by crossreactive clones than by monoreactive clones, consistent with antigenic imprinting. Crossreactivity analysis was centred on spike protein, so crossreactivity against other viral proteins was not assessed. In roughly two thirds of donors, memory CD4+ clonotypes turned up that crossrecognized SARS-CoV-2 and at least one common cold coronavirus spike.

The receptor comes from an adult with COVID-19. The source material was memory CD4+ T cells from PBMCs, cultured in vitro. The sample's cell subset or site label is to be understood as: memory (non-naive) CD4+ T cells. This sequence uses TRBV2 and TRBJ1-5; 11 of the junction bases match TRBD1. The sequence in DNA is TGTGCCAGCAGTGGGGACAGGGGGGATCAGCCCCAGCATTTT. Its protein product is CASSGDRGDQPQHF. When the CDR3 is completed using the reference TRBV2 and TRBJ1-5 genes on either side, the full variable domain is EPEVTQTPSHQVTQMGQEVILRCVPISNHLYFYWYRQILGQKVEFLVSFYNNEISEKSEIFDDQFSVERPDGSNFTLKIRSTKLEDSAMYFCASSGDRGDQPQHFGDGTRLSIL.